These 24 T cell receptor beta chains share one sample of origin, sequenced in a study of blood T cell repertoires in COVID-19. Produced via immunoSEQ multiplex PCR; TCRdb's table is partial and in-frame only. The table records 150,000 to 200,000 clones, around 84% of them present only once. Source material: peripheral blood. These receptor sequences come from a woman in her 70s with COVID-19, enrolled during active disease.

V is TRBV29-1 and J is TRBJ2-7; TRBD2 matches 12 bases. From germline, CDR1 is SQVTM and CDR2 ANQGSEA. This CDR3 is 14 amino acids long. V dropped 6 bases and J dropped 1; count of bases not matched to a gene: 4. CDR3 amino acids: CSVGGLAGSYEQYF. Here the CDR3 DNA reads TGCAGCGTCGGTGGACTAGCGGGGTCCTACGAGCAGTACTTC.

The chain joins TRBV5-6 to TRBJ1-5; D call uncertain. Trimming cost V 0 bases and J 3 bases, with 7 bases left between them. The CDR3 is 14 amino acids. Germline values: CDR1 SGHDT, CDR2 YYEEEE. The CDR3 loop reads CASSLAQVNQPQHF. CDR3 in DNA: TGTGCCAGCAGCTTGGCTCAGGTCAATCAGCCCCAGCATTTT.

This sequence joins TRBV12-3 or TRBV12-4 and TRBJ1-6; D not resolved. V lost 2 bases, J lost 10 bases, and 6 bases lay in between. This CDR3 comprises 12 residues. The CDR3 reads CASSLSQSPLHF. The CDR3 DNA reads as TGTGCCAGCAGTTTATCCCAATCACCCCTCCACTTT.

The table lists this clone with a few counts. The chain employs TRBV5-4 and TRBJ1-2, with D hard to call. Germline CDR1 and CDR2: SGHNT and YYREEE (reference sequence). Trimming removed 1 base from V and 9 bases from J, with 13 bases in between. There are 13 residues in the CDR3. This CDR3 reads CASSLMAGTSYTF. CDR3 DNA sequence: TGTGCCAGCAGCTTGATGGCAGGAACAAGCTACACCTTC.

This clone has only a few counts. V usage is TRBV5-1 and J usage is TRBJ2-1; D is perhaps TRBD2 (5 bases). From germline, CDR1 is SGHRS and CDR2 YFSETQ. Between the trimmed V and J ends, which lost 6 bases and 2 bases, there was a span of 18 bases. The CDR3 is 16 residues long. As DNA, the CDR3 is TGCGCCAGCAAATTGAACGGGCTAGCCACCTACAATGAGCAGTTCTTC. Its protein product is CASKLNGLATYNEQFF.

This clone was counted a single time. The chain is built from TRBV3-1 (or the pseudogene TRBV3-2) and TRBJ2-2; 11 positions agree with TRBD2. The germline V gene has CDR1 LGHDT and CDR2 YNNKEL (reference sequence). V gave up 1 base and J gave up 0 bases; unmatched junction bases: 7. CDR3 length: 19 residues. CDR3 protein: CASSQGPPSGGPNTGELFF. The CDR3 bases are TGTGCCAGCAGCCAAGGCCCCCCTAGCGGGGGGCCGAACACCGGGGAGCTGTTTTTT.

The rearrangement links TRBV15 to TRBJ2-3; D uncertain. CDR3 length equals 15 residues. Germline V gives CDR1 LNHNV, CDR2 YYDKDF (reference sequence). Deletions cut 0 bases from V and 2 bases from J, with 9 bases between. The CDR3 sequence: CATSRERRSTDTQYF. CDR3 sequence (DNA): TGTGCCACCAGCAGAGAGCGCAGGTCCACAGATACGCAGTATTTT.

J is TRBJ2-5 and V is TRBV7-3; D may be TRBD1 (6 bases). There are 13 residues in the CDR3. V shed 5 bases and J shed 4 bases, with 11 bases lying between them. Germline lookup yields CDR1 SGHTA and CDR2 FQGTGA. The CDR3 DNA reads as TGTGCCAGCAGCCCCGGCAGGGGAGAGACCCAGTACTTC. Translation gives CASSPGRGETQYF.

This clone occurred once. The genes are TRBV9 and TRBJ1-2; weak D call: TRBD1 (6 bases). Germline-derived CDR1 and CDR2 are SGDLS and YYNGEE. Trimming took off 0 bases at V and 2 bases at J, with 8 bases between the two ends. This CDR3 has 14 amino acids. CDR3 sequence (DNA): TGTGCCAGCAGCGTAGAAACAGGGAACTATGGCTACACCTTC. This encodes CASSVETGNYGYTF.

The V call is TRBV7-9, the J call TRBJ2-7, with 7 bases that match TRBD1. This CDR3 region has 18 residues. V lost 0 bases and J lost 1; bases outside the gene matches: 12. Germline lookup yields CDR1 SEHNR and CDR2 FQNEAQ (reference sequence). The CDR3 sequence is CASSLALLTGLRSYEQYF. Here the CDR3 DNA reads TGTGCCAGCAGCTTAGCCCTATTGACAGGGTTGAGATCCTACGAGCAGTACTTC.

In its sample, this clone was seen a few times. The chain couples TRBV7-8 to TRBJ2-3; TRBD2 matches 11 bases. The CDR3 has 17 amino acids. The germline CDR1 and CDR2 sequences are SGHVS and FQNEAQ. The J segment lost 1 base and the V segment lost 1 base, leaving 4 bases of the junction unmatched. CDR3 bases: TGTGCCAGCAGCTTAGATAGCGGGGGGGCCCGCACAGATACGCAGTATTTT. It yields the protein CASSLDSGGARTDTQYF.

V and J are TRBV10-3 and TRBJ2-1, with 7 bases that match TRBD2. J gave up 9 bases and V 3 bases, and 17 bases lay outside the gene matches. The CDR3 is made up of 17 amino acids. The germline V gene has CDR1 ENHRY and CDR2 SYGVKD. The CDR3 DNA is TGTGCCATCAGTGAACCTTCTGGACTAGGTTGGTTAAGTGAGCAGTTCTTC. Protein product: CAISEPSGLGWLSEQFF.

The sample holds one count of this clone. The V call is TRBV7-2, the J call TRBJ1-6; 7 nucleotides match TRBD1. CDR1 SGHTA and CDR2 FQGNSA come from the germline V gene. CDR3 size: 14 residues. V shed 4 bases and J 5 bases; nucleotides not matched to a gene: 2. The CDR3 region has the DNA TGTGCCAGCAGCTGGGGACAGAATAATTCACCCCTCCACTTT. Its protein product is CASSWGQNNSPLHF.

The genes are TRBV12-3 or TRBV12-4 and TRBJ1-3; maybe TRBD1 (6 bases). The length of the CDR3 is 13 residues. V was clipped by 7 bases and J by 3 bases, with 10 bases between them. DNA for the CDR3: TGTGCCAGCATTAAGACAGGTGGAAACACCATATATTTT. Its translation is CASIKTGGNTIYF.

The gene calls are TRBV5-8 and TRBJ1-5; D is uncertain. Germline CDR1 SGHTS, CDR2 YDEGEE. CDR3 length equals 13 residues. The V and J ends lost 1 base and 5 bases respectively, with 7 bases between them. The chain's CDR3 is CASSLRRDQPQHF. Here the CDR3 DNA reads TGTGCCAGCAGCTTGCGTAGAGATCAGCCCCAGCATTTT.

The V call is TRBV7-7, the J call TRBJ1-1; no clear D. The CDR3 consists of 15 residues. CDR1 is SSHAT, CDR2 FNYEAQ, per germline (reference sequence). V dropped 1 base and J dropped 5 bases, with 14 bases sitting between them. CDR3 DNA sequence: TGTGCCAGCAGCTTAGACAACTCCGGAGCGACTGAAGCTTTCTTT. Translation: CASSLDNSGATEAFF.

V usage is TRBV7-2 and J usage is TRBJ2-7, with D possibly TRBD1 on 6 matching bases. CDR1 SGHTA and CDR2 FQGNSA come from the germline V gene. Trimming took 4 bases from V and 8 from J, leaving 15 bases between them. The CDR3 is 13 residues long. The CDR3 sequence: CASSSYRENKQYF. The DNA of the CDR3 is TGTGCCAGCAGCTCCTACAGGGAGAACAAGCAGTACTTC.

This clone was counted between two and nine times. The chain recombines TRBV6-1 with TRBJ1-6, with unresolved D. This CDR3 has 14 residues. Germline assignment: CDR1 MNHNS and CDR2 SASEGT. The V and J ends lost 2 bases and 10 bases respectively, with 12 bases between them. The DNA of the CDR3 is TGTGCCAGCAGTGAACGGAGAGGAATCTCACCCCTCCACTTT. Its translation: CASSERRGISPLHF.

This clone was observed a few times. The gene calls are TRBV5-1 and TRBJ2-7, with 8 positions matching TRBD2. V was clipped by 4 bases and J by 1 base; unmatched bases: 7. This CDR3 has 15 residues. Germline CDR1 SGHRS, CDR2 YFSETQ. As DNA, the CDR3 is TGCGCCAGCAGCCCTAGGACGGGAGGGTCCTACGAGCAGTACTTC. Translation gives CASSPRTGGSYEQYF.

V and J are TRBV7-2 and TRBJ1-2, with D perhaps matching TRBD1 (5 bases). The CDR3 is made up of 13 amino acids. Germline lookup yields CDR1 SGHTA and CDR2 FQGNSA. The V and J ends lost 9 bases and 2 bases respectively, with 13 bases between them. CDR3 DNA sequence: TGTGCCAGTAAACCGGGGGGAAACTATGGCTACACCTTC. It specifies CASKPGGNYGYTF.

The chain is built from TRBV18 and TRBJ2-3; no clear D gene. V was clipped by 3 bases and J by 2 bases, with 12 bases between them. The CDR3 sequence is 15 residues long. CDR1 KGHSH and CDR2 LQKENI come from the germline V gene. The CDR3 DNA reads TGTGCCAGCTCACCTTATGAACAGCACACAGATACGCAGTATTTT. It translates to CASSPYEQHTDTQYF. The full variable domain, with the rest looked up from reference TRBV18 and TRBJ2-3, is NAGVMQNPRHLVRRRGQEARLRCSPMKGHSHVYWYRQLPEEGLKFMVYLQKENIIDESGMPKERFSAEFPKEGPSILRIQQVVRGDSAAYFCASSPYEQHTDTQYFGPGTRLTVL.

This chain uses TRBV6-5 with TRBJ1-1; D call uncertain. This CDR3 contains 15 residues. V was shortened by 0 bases and J by 6 bases, with 14 bases between the two germline ends. Per germline, CDR1 MNHEY and CDR2 SVGAGI. In nucleotides, the CDR3 is TGTGCCAGCAGTTACTCTTATGAGGTTCGGGCTGAAGCTTTCTTT. Residues: CASSYSYEVRAEAFF.

This chain connects TRBV30 to TRBJ1-3, with 8 bases that match TRBD1. Germline lookup yields CDR1 GTSNPN and CDR2 SVGIG (reference sequence). V trimming: 3 bases; J trimming: 2 bases; junction bases outside the gene matches: 3. The CDR3 spans 14 residues. The CDR3 sequence: CAWRQGATGNTIYF. In nucleotides, the CDR3 is TGTGCCTGGAGGCAGGGGGCTACTGGAAACACCATATATTTT.

V and J are TRBV18 and TRBJ1-4; 8 nucleotides line up with TRBD1. With 5 bases clipped from V and 8 bases from J, the junction kept 4 bases outside the gene matches. Germline V gene data show CDR1 as KGHSH and CDR2 as LQKENI. The CDR3 loop spans 13 amino acids. The CDR3 DNA sequence: TGTGCCAGCTCAAGGACAGGGAGCGAAAAACTGTTTTTT. This codes for CASSRTGSEKLFF. The full variable domain, completed using reference TRBV18 and TRBJ1-4, is NAGVMQNPRHLVRRRGQEARLRCSPMKGHSHVYWYRQLPEEGLKFMVYLQKENIIDESGMPKERFSAEFPKEGPSILRIQQVVRGDSAAYFCASSRTGSEKLFFGSGTQLSVL.